The 4 T cell receptor beta chains in this list originate from one sample, sequenced in a study of T cells in Graves' hyperthyroidism and ophthalmopathy (dated by TCRdb to about 2019). Libraries were built with multiplex PCR. The reads were generated on an Illumina HiSeq 2000. Amplification of TCR beta CDR3 regions was carried out from RNA transcripts. A first-round RT-PCR of the TCR CDR3 used the HTBI primer set with the Qiagen OneStep RT-PCR kit. TCRdb reprocessed the public reads (quality trimming at Q25 with fastp, clone calling with MiXCR) and kept in-frame beta chains. Every CDR3 protein is listed once, alongside the most common genes and DNA of its rows. Across this sample there are 600,000 to 650,000 distinct CDR3 sequences, with around 15% seen only once. The ten largest clones add up to 3.8% of the sample. The sequenced material came from blood. The receptors were sampled from a woman in her twenties or thirties with Graves' hyperthyroidism.

The chain carries TRBV4-1 and TRBJ1-4; 10 bases line up with TRBD1. Trimming removed 2 bases from V and 2 bases from J; junction bases left unmatched: 11. CDR1 and CDR2 from the germline V gene are MGHRA and YSYEKL. This CDR3 contains 19 residues. The CDR3 DNA reads TGCGCCAGCAGCCAACGTGACAGGGGGCGAATTATCACTAATGAAAAACTGTTTTTT. The encoded protein is CASSQRDRGRIITNEKLFF.

This clonotype was counted at least ten times. The chain combines TRBV28 with TRBJ2-2; D remains unclear. There are 15 residues in the CDR3. Trimming pared 5 bases from V and 6 bases from J, leaving 16 bases between. The germline V gene encodes CDR1 MDHEN and CDR2 SYDVKM. CDR3 loop: CASSEYGWRAGELFF. The CDR3 DNA is TGTGCCAGCAGTGAATACGGATGGAGAGCCGGGGAGCTGTTTTTT.

This clonotype was seen only a few times. The rearrangement links TRBV9 to TRBJ2-2; D is unclear. V lost 6 bases to trimming and J lost 1 base, with 7 bases between them. This CDR3 spans 13 amino acids. Germline CDR1 reads SGDLS; CDR2 reads YYNGEE. This CDR3 is CASTEMNTGELFF. The CDR3 nucleotides read TGTGCCAGCACAGAAATGAACACCGGGGAGCTGTTTTTT.

This clonotype was observed a few times. The gene calls are TRBV28 and TRBJ2-7, with D perhaps assigned TRBD1 or TRBD2 (5 bases each). V was shortened by 7 bases and J by 0 bases, with 13 bases between the two germline ends. CDR1 and CDR2 from the germline V gene are MDHEN and SYDVKM. The CDR3 spans 14 residues. This chain's CDR3 is CASTKGPYSYEQYF. The CDR3, as DNA: TGTGCCAGCACTAAGGGACCCTACTCCTACGAGCAGTACTTC.